This T cell receptor beta chain was retrieved from a study of CD8+ T cells in alopecia areata. Background on the study: Those patients who were treated received oral tofacitinib, which was given at 5 to 10 mg twice daily for moderate-to-severe alopecia areata. Patients in the study were on tofacitinib for 6 to 18 months, then off it for 6 months. Notes on the study in general: Lesional scalp exceeded normal scalp in clonality, especially in alopecia totalis/universalis.

From germline, CDR1 is MDHEN and CDR2 SYDVKM. Both ends counted, the CDR3 spans 12 residues. Extraction and reverse transcription of RNA yielded cDNA as the sequencing template. The repertoire was sequenced with immunoSEQ multiplex PCR; TCRdb's copy has only in-frame clones and lacks some. The sample has 90,000 to 150,000 clones, more than 30% seen once. For this clone: Its specificity is unknown. Here the CDR3 omits its conserved ending phenylalanine or tryptophan, so a read error is the likely source. The DNA is left out, because the CDR3 cannot be placed on it with certainty; the CDR3 is given as TCRdb lists it.

The clonotype originates from a human donor with alopecia areata. The chain joins TRBV28 to TRBJ2-7; TRBD2 is the table's D call, not checked against the DNA. Specimen: CD4+ T cells sorted from blood. The CDR3 loop is CASSRLPGGYYY.